This paragraph reports one TCR beta chain. Its specificity is unknown. This record comes from a study of T cell responses to AZD1222 COVID-19 vaccine. Findings and caveats of the study: Baseline seropositives among AZD1222 recipients totaled only five to seven. Clonal diversity may have been underestimated in mostly white British donors. Spike-spanning, vaccine-associated CD4 TCRs were dominant at 160-218 and 743-854.

TCRdb's copy holds only in-frame clones and misses some; the assay was immunoSEQ multiplex PCR. The repertoire holds approximately 170,000 clones, approximately 90% seen once, with 4% to 5.5% in the top ten. The ends were cut back, 3 bases at V and 4 bases at J, with 9 bases in the middle. Looked up from germline, CDR1 is LGHDT and CDR2 is YNNKEL (reference sequence). This CDR3 is 13 amino acids long. This receptor was taken from an adult in good health. The V and J genes are TRBV3-1 (or the pseudogene TRBV3-2) and TRBJ1-1; D unresolved. The material was peripheral blood, obtained on day 0 of AZD1222 vaccination. The CDR3 nucleotides read TGTGCCAGCAGCCAGATGGGTGGCACTGAAGCTTTCTTT. This translates into CASSQMGGTEAFF.